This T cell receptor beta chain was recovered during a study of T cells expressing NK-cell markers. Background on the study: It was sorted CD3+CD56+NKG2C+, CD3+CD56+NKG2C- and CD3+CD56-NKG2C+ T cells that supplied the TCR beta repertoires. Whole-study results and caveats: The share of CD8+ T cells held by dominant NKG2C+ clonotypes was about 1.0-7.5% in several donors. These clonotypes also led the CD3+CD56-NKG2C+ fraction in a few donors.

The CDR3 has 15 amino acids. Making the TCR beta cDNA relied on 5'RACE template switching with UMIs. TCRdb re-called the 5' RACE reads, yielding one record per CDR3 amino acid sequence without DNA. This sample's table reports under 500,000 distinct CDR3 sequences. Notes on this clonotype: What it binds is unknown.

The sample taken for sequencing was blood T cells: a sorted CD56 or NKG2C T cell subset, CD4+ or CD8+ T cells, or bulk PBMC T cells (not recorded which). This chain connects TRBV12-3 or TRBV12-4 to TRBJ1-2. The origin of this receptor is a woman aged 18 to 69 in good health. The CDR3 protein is CASSLEGNPNYGYTF.